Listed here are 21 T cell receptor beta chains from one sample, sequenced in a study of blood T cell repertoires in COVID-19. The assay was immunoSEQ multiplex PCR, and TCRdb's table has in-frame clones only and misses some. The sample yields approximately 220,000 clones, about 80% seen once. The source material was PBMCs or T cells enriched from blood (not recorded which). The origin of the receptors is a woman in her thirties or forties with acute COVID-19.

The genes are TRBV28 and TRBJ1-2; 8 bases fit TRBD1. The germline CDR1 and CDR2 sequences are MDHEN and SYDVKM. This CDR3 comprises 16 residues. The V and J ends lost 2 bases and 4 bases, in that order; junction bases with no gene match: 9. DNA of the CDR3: TGTGCCAGCAGTTTACCCGGACAGGGAGGAACCTATGGCTACACCTTC. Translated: CASSLPGQGGTYGYTF.

CDR3 region: CASSDSSQKETQYF. The CDR3 DNA reads TGTGCCAGCAGTGACTCTTCCCAGAAAGAGACCCAGTACTTC. V and J are TRBV6-4 and TRBJ2-5; unclear D gene. Between the trimmed V and J ends, which lost 0 bases and 3 bases, there was a span of 8 bases. Germline CDR1 is MRHNA and CDR2 is SNTAGT. This CDR3 is 14 amino acids long.

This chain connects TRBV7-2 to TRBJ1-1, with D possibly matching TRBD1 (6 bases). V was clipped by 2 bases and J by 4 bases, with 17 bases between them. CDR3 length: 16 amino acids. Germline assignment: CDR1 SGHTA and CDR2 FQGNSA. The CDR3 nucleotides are TGTGCCAGCAGCTTACTGGGGGCCAGCGTGGCCACTGAAGCTTTCTTT. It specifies CASSLLGASVATEAFF.

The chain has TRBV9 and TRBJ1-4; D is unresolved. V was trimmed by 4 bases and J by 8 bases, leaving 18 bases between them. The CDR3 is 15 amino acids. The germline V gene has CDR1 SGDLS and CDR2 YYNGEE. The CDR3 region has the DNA TGTGCCAGCAGCCCAGGTTCGGGGTCGGTCGAAAAACTGTTTTTT. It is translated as CASSPGSGSVEKLFF.

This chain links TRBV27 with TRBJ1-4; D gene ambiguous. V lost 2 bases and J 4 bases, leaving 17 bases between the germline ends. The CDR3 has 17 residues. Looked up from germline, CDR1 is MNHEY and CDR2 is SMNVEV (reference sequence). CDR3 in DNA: TGTGCCAGCAGTTTAGTCGGTTGGGAGCGGGGTAATGAAAAACTGTTTTTT. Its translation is CASSLVGWERGNEKLFF.

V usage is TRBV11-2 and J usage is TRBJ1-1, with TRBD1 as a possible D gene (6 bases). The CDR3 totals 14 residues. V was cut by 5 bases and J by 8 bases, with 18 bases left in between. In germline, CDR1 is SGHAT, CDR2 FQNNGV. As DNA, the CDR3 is TGTGCCAGCAGCCCGACGGGGGGCGTCAGAGAAGCTTTCTTT. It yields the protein CASSPTGGVREAFF.

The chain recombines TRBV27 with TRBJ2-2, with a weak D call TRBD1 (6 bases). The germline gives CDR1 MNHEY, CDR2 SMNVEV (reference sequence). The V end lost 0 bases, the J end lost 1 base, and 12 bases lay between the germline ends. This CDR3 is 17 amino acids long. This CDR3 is CASSLSPGHLNTGELFF. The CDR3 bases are TGTGCCAGCAGTTTATCGCCGGGACACCTGAACACCGGGGAGCTGTTTTTT.

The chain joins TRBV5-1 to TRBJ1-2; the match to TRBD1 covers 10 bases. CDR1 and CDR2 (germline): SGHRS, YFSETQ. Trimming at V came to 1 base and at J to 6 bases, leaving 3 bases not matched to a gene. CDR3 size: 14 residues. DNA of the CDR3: TGCGCCAGCAGCTTGATGACAGGGGGCGATGGCTACACCTTC. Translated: CASSLMTGGDGYTF.

CDR3 bases: TGTGCCAGCAGTTGGGGGAGGGCTAATTCACCCCTCCACTTT. Residues: CASSWGRANSPLHF. The rearrangement links TRBV27 to TRBJ1-6; perhaps TRBD1 as D (5 bases). Germline CDR1 and CDR2: MNHEY and SMNVEV (reference sequence). V gave up 4 bases and J gave up 6 bases, with 10 bases separating them. This CDR3 spans 14 amino acids.

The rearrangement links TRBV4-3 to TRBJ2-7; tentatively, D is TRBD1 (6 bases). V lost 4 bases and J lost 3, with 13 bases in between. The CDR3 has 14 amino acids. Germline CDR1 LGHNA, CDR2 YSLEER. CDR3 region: CASSPGQFGYEQYF. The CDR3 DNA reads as TGCGCCAGCAGCCCAGGACAGTTCGGCTACGAGCAGTACTTC.

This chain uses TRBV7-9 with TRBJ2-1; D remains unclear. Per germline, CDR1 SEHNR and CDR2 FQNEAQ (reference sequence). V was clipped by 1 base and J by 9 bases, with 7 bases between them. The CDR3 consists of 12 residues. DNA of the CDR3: TGTGCCAGCAGCTTAGTCGGCGGTGAGCAGTTCTTC. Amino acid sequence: CASSLVGGEQFF.

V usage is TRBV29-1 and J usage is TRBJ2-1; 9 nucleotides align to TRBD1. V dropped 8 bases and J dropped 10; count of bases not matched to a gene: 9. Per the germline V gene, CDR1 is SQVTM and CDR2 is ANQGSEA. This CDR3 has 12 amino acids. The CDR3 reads CSPRGQGNEQFF. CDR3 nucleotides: TGCAGCCCCCGAGGACAGGGGAACGAGCAGTTCTTC.

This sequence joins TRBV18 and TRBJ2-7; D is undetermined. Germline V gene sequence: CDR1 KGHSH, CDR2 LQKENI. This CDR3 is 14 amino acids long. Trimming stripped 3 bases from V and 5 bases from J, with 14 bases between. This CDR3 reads CASSPQRTEDEQYF. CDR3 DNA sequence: TGTGCCAGCTCACCGCAAAGAACAGAAGACGAGCAGTACTTC. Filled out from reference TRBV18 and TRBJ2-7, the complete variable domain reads NAGVMQNPRHLVRRRGQEARLRCSPMKGHSHVYWYRQLPEEGLKFMVYLQKENIIDESGMPKERFSAEFPKEGPSILRIQQVVRGDSAAYFCASSPQRTEDEQYFGPGTRLTVT.

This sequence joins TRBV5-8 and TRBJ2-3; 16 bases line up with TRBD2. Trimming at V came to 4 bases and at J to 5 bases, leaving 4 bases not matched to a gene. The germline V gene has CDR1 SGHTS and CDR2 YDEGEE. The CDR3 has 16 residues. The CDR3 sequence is CASSLGLAGGRDTQYF. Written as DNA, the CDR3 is TGTGCCAGCAGCCTGGGACTAGCGGGAGGGCGAGATACGCAGTATTTT.

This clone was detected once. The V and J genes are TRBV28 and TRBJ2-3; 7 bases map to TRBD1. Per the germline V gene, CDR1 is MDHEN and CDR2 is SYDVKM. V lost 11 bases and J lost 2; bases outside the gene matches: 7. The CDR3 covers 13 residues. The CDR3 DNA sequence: TGTGCCGTTAAACAGGGGACCACAGATACGCAGTATTTT. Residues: CAVKQGTTDTQYF.

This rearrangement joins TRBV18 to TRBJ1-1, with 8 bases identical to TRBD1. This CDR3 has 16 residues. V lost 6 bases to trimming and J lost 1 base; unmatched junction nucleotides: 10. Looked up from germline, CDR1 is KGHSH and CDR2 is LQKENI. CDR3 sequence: CASSPGQGLQNTEAFF. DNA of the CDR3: TGTGCCAGCTCCCCAGGACAGGGTCTTCAGAACACTGAAGCTTTCTTT.

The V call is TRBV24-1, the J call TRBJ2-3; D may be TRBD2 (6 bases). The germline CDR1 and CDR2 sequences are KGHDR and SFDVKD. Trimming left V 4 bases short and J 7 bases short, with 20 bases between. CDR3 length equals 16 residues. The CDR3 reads CATSDPGTPHRHTQYF. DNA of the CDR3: TGTGCCACCAGTGACCCCGGGACTCCCCACCGACATACGCAGTATTTT.

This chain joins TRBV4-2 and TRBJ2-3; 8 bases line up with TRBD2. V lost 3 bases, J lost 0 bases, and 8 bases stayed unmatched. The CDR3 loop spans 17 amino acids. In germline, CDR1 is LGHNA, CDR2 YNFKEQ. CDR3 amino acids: CASSHKRGLESTDTQYF. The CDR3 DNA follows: TGTGCCAGCAGCCACAAAAGGGGACTAGAAAGCACAGATACGCAGTATTTT.

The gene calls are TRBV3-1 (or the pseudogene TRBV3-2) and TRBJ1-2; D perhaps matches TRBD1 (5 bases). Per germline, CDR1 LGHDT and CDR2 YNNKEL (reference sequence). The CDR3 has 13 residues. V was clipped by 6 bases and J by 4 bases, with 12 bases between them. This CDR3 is CASSSPGGYGYTF. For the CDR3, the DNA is TGTGCCAGCAGTTCTCCGGGGGGCTATGGCTACACCTTC.

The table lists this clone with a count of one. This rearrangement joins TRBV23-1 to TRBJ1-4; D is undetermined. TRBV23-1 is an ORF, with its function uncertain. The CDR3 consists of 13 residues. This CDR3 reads CGNGRQLYEKLFF. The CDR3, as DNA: TGCGGCAACGGGAGGCAACTATATGAAAAACTGTTTTTT.

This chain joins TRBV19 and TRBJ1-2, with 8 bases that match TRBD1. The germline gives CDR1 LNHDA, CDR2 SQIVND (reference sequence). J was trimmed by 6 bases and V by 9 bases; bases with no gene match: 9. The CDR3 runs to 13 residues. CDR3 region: CASNDRGWDGYTF. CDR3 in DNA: TGTGCCAGCAATGACAGGGGTTGGGATGGCTACACCTTC.